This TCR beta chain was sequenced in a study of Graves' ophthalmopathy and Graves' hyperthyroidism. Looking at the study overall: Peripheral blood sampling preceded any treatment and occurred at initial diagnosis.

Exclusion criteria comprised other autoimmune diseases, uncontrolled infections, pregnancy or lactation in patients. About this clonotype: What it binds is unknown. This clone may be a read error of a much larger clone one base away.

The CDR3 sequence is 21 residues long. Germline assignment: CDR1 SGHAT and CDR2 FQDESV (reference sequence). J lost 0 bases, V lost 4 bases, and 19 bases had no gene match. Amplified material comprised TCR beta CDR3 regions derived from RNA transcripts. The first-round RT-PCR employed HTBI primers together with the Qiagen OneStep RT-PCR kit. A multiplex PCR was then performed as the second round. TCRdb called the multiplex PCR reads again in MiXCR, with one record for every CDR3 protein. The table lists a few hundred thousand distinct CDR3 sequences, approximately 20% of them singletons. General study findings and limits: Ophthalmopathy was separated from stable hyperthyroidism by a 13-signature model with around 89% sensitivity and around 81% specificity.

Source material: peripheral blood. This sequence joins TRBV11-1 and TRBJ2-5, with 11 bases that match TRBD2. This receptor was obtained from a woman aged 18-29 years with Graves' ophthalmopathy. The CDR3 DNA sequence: TGTGCCAGCAGCTCCGCTCCCTCGACTAGCGGGGAGGTAGAGGACCAAGAGACCCAGTACTTC. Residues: CASSSAPSTSGEVEDQETQYF.